The table lists the clone carrying this TCR beta chain with a count of one. Its antigen is unknown. The data belong to a study of graft-versus-host responses after intestinal transplantation. Only in-frame clones appear in the TCRdb table, and some are missing; sequencing was by immunoSEQ multiplex PCR. Among around 55,000 clones, more than 70% were seen once, and the ten largest hold approximately 0.6%. CDR3 size: 16 residues. The germline V gene has CDR1 MGHDK and CDR2 SYGVNS. Losses at the gene ends were 2 bases for V and 0 bases for J; bases not matched to a gene: 6. The chain combines TRBV25-1 with TRBJ1-1, with TRBD1 matching 7 bases. This sequence was found in a human donor who was the organ donor for an intestinal transplant. Sequences were derived from unstimulated CD4+ T cells sorted from spleen or lymph node cells, sampled before transplant. In DNA form, the CDR3 reads TGTGCCAGCAGTGAAGTAAGGGGGCCCATGAACACTGAAGCTTTCTTT. Its translation is CASSEVRGPMNTEAFF.